Listed below are T cell receptor beta chains from one sample, sequenced in a study of blood T cell repertoires in COVID-19. Using immunoSEQ multiplex PCR, the repertoire was profiled, and TCRdb retains in-frame clones only, with some absent. The sample consists of over 350,000 clones, roughly 85% of them appearing once. The sample consisted of PBMCs or T cells enriched from blood (not recorded which). These receptors came from a young woman with acute COVID-19. Both conserved end residues are part of each CDR3. D genes are given only for firm matches. Some rows have no size entry. The others give once, few or many, or a class for an expanded clone.

abundance: NA
j_gene: TRBJ1-6
v_gene: TRBV7-9
d_gene: NA
CDR3nt: TGTGCCAGCAGCCCTGACAGGAGCTCCTATAATTCACCCCTCCACTTT
CDR3aa: CASSPDRSSYNSPLHF

abundance: NA
j_gene: TRBJ2-7
v_gene: TRBV12-3/TRBV12-4
d_gene: NA
CDR3nt: TGTGCCAGCAGTCAGGGACATTCCGGCGAGCAGTACTTC
CDR3aa: CASSQGHSGEQYF

abundance: NA
j_gene: TRBJ2-1
v_gene: TRBV9
d_gene: TRBD2
CDR3nt: TGTGCCAGCAGCGTATTATCTAGCGGGATGAACAATGAGCAGTTCTTC
CDR3aa: CASSVLSSGMNNEQFF

abundance: NA
j_gene: TRBJ2-7
v_gene: TRBV4-1
d_gene: NA
CDR3nt: TGCGCCAGCAGCCAAGTGGCAGGAGGAGTATACGAGCAGTACTTC
CDR3aa: CASSQVAGGVYEQYF

abundance: NA
j_gene: TRBJ1-2
v_gene: TRBV5-5
d_gene: TRBD1
CDR3nt: TGTGCCAGCAGCTTGGCTCGGGACAGGGGCTATGGCTACACCTTC
CDR3aa: CASSLARDRGYGYTF

abundance: NA
j_gene: TRBJ2-7
v_gene: TRBV7-9
d_gene: NA
CDR3nt: TGTGCCAGCAGCTTACAAGCGTACGAGCAGTACTTC
CDR3aa: CASSLQAYEQYF

abundance: NA
j_gene: TRBJ2-3
v_gene: TRBV19
d_gene: TRBD2
CDR3nt: TGTGCCAGTAGTATTCAAGGTGCTAGCGGGAGAGGTACAGATACGCAGTATTTT
CDR3aa: CASSIQGASGRGTDTQYF

abundance: NA
j_gene: TRBJ1-1
v_gene: TRBV28
d_gene: NA
CDR3nt: TGTGCCAGCAGTTTAGCTTACGGGGCTTTCTTT
CDR3aa: CASSLAYGAFF

abundance: NA
j_gene: TRBJ2-2
v_gene: TRBV18
d_gene: TRBD2
CDR3nt: TGTGCCAGCTCACCTATAGCGGGAAGCACCGGGGAGCTGTTTTTT
CDR3aa: CASSPIAGSTGELFF

abundance: NA
j_gene: TRBJ1-5
v_gene: TRBV19
d_gene: NA
CDR3nt: TGTGCCAGTAGTGCGGGCGGGCTCGGAGGACAGCCCCAGCATTTT
CDR3aa: CASSAGGLGGQPQHF

abundance: NA
j_gene: TRBJ2-1
v_gene: TRBV27
d_gene: NA
CDR3nt: TGTGCCAGCAGTTTGTATAATGAGCAGTTCTTC
CDR3aa: CASSLYNEQFF

abundance: NA
j_gene: TRBJ2-5
v_gene: TRBV27
d_gene: TRBD2
CDR3nt: TGTGCCAGCAGTACATTACTAGCGGGAGATCGGCAAGAGACCCAGTACTTC
CDR3aa: CASSTLLAGDRQETQYF

abundance: NA
j_gene: TRBJ2-1
v_gene: TRBV5-6
d_gene: TRBD2
CDR3nt: TGTGCCAGCAGCTCCGGACTAGAACCCTACAATGAGCAGTTCTTC
CDR3aa: CASSSGLEPYNEQFF

abundance: NA
j_gene: TRBJ2-1
v_gene: TRBV25-1
d_gene: TRBD2
CDR3nt: TGTGCCAGCACCATTTCTTTAGCGGGAGGGTATAACAATGAGCAGTTCTTC
CDR3aa: CASTISLAGGYNNEQFF

abundance: NA
j_gene: TRBJ1-2
v_gene: TRBV19
d_gene: NA
CDR3nt: TGTGCCAGTAGTATCGGGATGTCCTATGGCTACACCTTC
CDR3aa: CASSIGMSYGYTF

abundance: few
j_gene: TRBJ2-2
v_gene: TRBV19
d_gene: TRBD1
CDR3nt: TGTGCCAGTAGCGAGGACAGGGGGCTGCTCGGGGAGCTGTTTTTT
CDR3aa: CASSEDRGLLGELFF

abundance: few
j_gene: TRBJ1-1
v_gene: TRBV3-1/TRBV3-2
d_gene: NA
CDR3nt: TGTGCCAGCAGCCCCCAGGACGGGAGCGCTGAAGCTTTCTTT
CDR3aa: CASSPQDGSAEAFF

abundance: NA
j_gene: TRBJ2-7
v_gene: TRBV5-4
d_gene: NA
CDR3nt: TGTGCCAGCAGCTTCGGGGGCGAGCAGTACTTC
CDR3aa: CASSFGGEQYF

abundance: NA
j_gene: TRBJ2-5
v_gene: TRBV2
d_gene: TRBD1
CDR3nt: TGTGCCAGCAGTGCCGACCGGGACAGGGCCTCCATACAAGAGACCCAGTACTTC
CDR3aa: CASSADRDRASIQETQYF

abundance: few
j_gene: TRBJ1-2
v_gene: TRBV27
d_gene: NA
CDR3nt: TGTGCCAGCAGTTCAGATAACTATGGCTACACCTTC
CDR3aa: CASSSDNYGYTF

abundance: NA
j_gene: TRBJ1-2
v_gene: TRBV28
d_gene: TRBD1
CDR3nt: TGTGCCAGCAGTTTGACAGGGGAGAACTATGGCTACACCTTC
CDR3aa: CASSLTGENYGYTF

abundance: NA
j_gene: TRBJ1-2
v_gene: TRBV10-1
d_gene: NA
CDR3nt: TGCGCCCGTGGGGAGGGTCGCGGCTACACCTTC
CDR3aa: CARGEGRGYTF

abundance: NA
j_gene: TRBJ2-7
v_gene: TRBV9
d_gene: TRBD1
CDR3nt: TGTGCCAGCAGCGACAGGGGTTCCGAGCAGTACTTC
CDR3aa: CASSDRGSEQYF

abundance: NA
j_gene: TRBJ2-1
v_gene: TRBV5-5
d_gene: TRBD2
CDR3nt: TGTGCCAGCAGCTCCGGACTAGCGGGAGGGCCCTACAATGAGCAGTTCTTC
CDR3aa: CASSSGLAGGPYNEQFF

abundance: few
j_gene: TRBJ1-5
v_gene: TRBV27
d_gene: NA
CDR3nt: TGTGCCAGCAGTTTATTGGGGGCGCGGCAGCCCCAGCATTTT
CDR3aa: CASSLLGARQPQHF

abundance: NA
j_gene: TRBJ2-2
v_gene: TRBV29-1
d_gene: TRBD1
CDR3nt: TGCAGCGTATGGACAGGGGGAAACACCGGGGAGCTGTTTTTT
CDR3aa: CSVWTGGNTGELFF

abundance: NA
j_gene: TRBJ1-2
v_gene: TRBV5-1
d_gene: NA
CDR3nt: TGCGCCAGCAGCACATATCCGGGACTCACTACCTATGGCTACACCTTC
CDR3aa: CASSTYPGLTTYGYTF

abundance: NA
j_gene: TRBJ2-1
v_gene: TRBV24-1
d_gene: TRBD1
CDR3nt: TGTGCCACCAGTGATCTCCCGACAGGGCGTACATACAATGAGCAGTTCTTC
CDR3aa: CATSDLPTGRTYNEQFF

abundance: few
j_gene: TRBJ1-6
v_gene: TRBV27
d_gene: NA
CDR3nt: TGTGCCAGCAGTCCCGGGGGGGGCTATAATTCACCCCTCCACTTT
CDR3aa: CASSPGGGYNSPLHF

abundance: NA
j_gene: TRBJ2-1
v_gene: TRBV27
d_gene: TRBD2
CDR3nt: TGTGCCAGCAGTCTCCCCGGGACTAGCTACAATGAGCAGTTCTTC
CDR3aa: CASSLPGTSYNEQFF

abundance: few
j_gene: TRBJ1-4
v_gene: TRBV29-1
d_gene: TRBD1
CDR3nt: TGCAGCGCGGTGAAGGGGGCGGGCGAAAAACTGTTTTTT
CDR3aa: CSAVKGAGEKLFF

abundance: NA
j_gene: TRBJ2-1
v_gene: TRBV21-1
d_gene: NA
CDR3nt: TGTGCCAGCAGCTCCCAAAAAGAGGACGGACTAGTTGACAATGAGCAGTTCTTC
CDR3aa: CASSSQKEDGLVDNEQFF

abundance: NA
j_gene: TRBJ2-7
v_gene: TRBV11-2
d_gene: NA
CDR3nt: TGTGCCAGCAGAGCCTTGACAGATCACTACGAGCAGTACTTC
CDR3aa: CASRALTDHYEQYF

abundance: NA
j_gene: TRBJ2-5
v_gene: TRBV5-1
d_gene: TRBD2
CDR3nt: TGCGCCAGCAGCTGGTCCCCCAGCGGGGGGTCGTTGGAGACCCAGTACTTC
CDR3aa: CASSWSPSGGSLETQYF

abundance: NA
j_gene: TRBJ1-2
v_gene: TRBV7-9
d_gene: NA
CDR3nt: TGTGCCAGCAGCTTACTTGGACAGAACTATGGCTACACCTTC
CDR3aa: CASSLLGQNYGYTF

abundance: NA
j_gene: TRBJ2-7
v_gene: TRBV3-1/TRBV3-2
d_gene: TRBD2
CDR3nt: TGTGCCAGCAGCCCCACCGGGACTACAGCCTACGAGCAGTACTTC
CDR3aa: CASSPTGTTAYEQYF

abundance: once
j_gene: TRBJ1-2
v_gene: TRBV25-1
d_gene: NA
CDR3nt: TGTGCCAGCAGTGAATATGGCGGGGGCAGGGACTATGGCTACACCTTC
CDR3aa: CASSEYGGGRDYGYTF

abundance: NA
j_gene: TRBJ1-6
v_gene: TRBV6-5
d_gene: NA
CDR3nt: TGTGCCAGCAGTTACGACAGTAAGGATTCACCCCTCCACTTT
CDR3aa: CASSYDSKDSPLHF

abundance: few
j_gene: TRBJ1-4
v_gene: TRBV10-3
d_gene: NA
CDR3nt: TGTGCCATCAGCAGGGGAGAAATTAATGAAAAACTGTTTTTT
CDR3aa: CAISRGEINEKLFF

abundance: NA
j_gene: TRBJ2-1
v_gene: TRBV27
d_gene: NA
CDR3nt: TGTGCCAGTTCTATGGGACTTTACTACAATGAGCAGTTCTTC
CDR3aa: CASSMGLYYNEQFF

abundance: NA
j_gene: TRBJ1-5
v_gene: TRBV27
d_gene: NA
CDR3nt: TGTGCCAGCAGGCTAAGTGGCAGGGCAGTGGAGCCCCAGCATTTT
CDR3aa: CASRLSGRAVEPQHF

abundance: NA
j_gene: TRBJ2-1
v_gene: TRBV27
d_gene: TRBD2
CDR3nt: TGTGCCAAGGAAGGACTAGCGGGAGACAATGAGCAGTTCTTC
CDR3aa: CAKEGLAGDNEQFF

abundance: NA
j_gene: TRBJ2-3
v_gene: TRBV12-3/TRBV12-4
d_gene: NA
CDR3nt: TGTGCCAGCACCCTCTCAGATACGCAGTATTTT
CDR3aa: CASTLSDTQYF

abundance: NA
j_gene: TRBJ2-6
v_gene: TRBV29-1
d_gene: NA
CDR3nt: TGCAGCGTCTCACAGGGATCCCTCCGCTCTGGGGCCAACGTCCTGACTTTC
CDR3aa: CSVSQGSLRSGANVLTF

abundance: NA
j_gene: TRBJ1-5
v_gene: TRBV15
d_gene: TRBD1
CDR3nt: TGTGCCACCAGCAGAGGTGGAACAGGGGACAGGCAGCCCCAGCATTTT
CDR3aa: CATSRGGTGDRQPQHF

abundance: NA
j_gene: TRBJ2-3
v_gene: TRBV4-1
d_gene: NA
CDR3nt: TGCGCCAGCAGCCAACGTACTAGCACAGATACGCAGTATTTT
CDR3aa: CASSQRTSTDTQYF

abundance: NA
j_gene: TRBJ1-2
v_gene: TRBV14
d_gene: TRBD1
CDR3nt: TGTGCCAGCAGCCCAGGCAGGGGGCTTGGCTACACCTTC
CDR3aa: CASSPGRGLGYTF

abundance: NA
j_gene: TRBJ1-1
v_gene: TRBV1
d_gene: NA
CDR3nt: TGCACCAGCAGCCAAGCCAGGGACACTGAAGCTTTCTTT
CDR3aa: CTSSQARDTEAFF

abundance: NA
j_gene: TRBJ1-1
v_gene: TRBV18
d_gene: NA
CDR3nt: TGTGCCAGCTCACCCAGGGCGGAGAACACTGAAGCTTTCTTT
CDR3aa: CASSPRAENTEAFF